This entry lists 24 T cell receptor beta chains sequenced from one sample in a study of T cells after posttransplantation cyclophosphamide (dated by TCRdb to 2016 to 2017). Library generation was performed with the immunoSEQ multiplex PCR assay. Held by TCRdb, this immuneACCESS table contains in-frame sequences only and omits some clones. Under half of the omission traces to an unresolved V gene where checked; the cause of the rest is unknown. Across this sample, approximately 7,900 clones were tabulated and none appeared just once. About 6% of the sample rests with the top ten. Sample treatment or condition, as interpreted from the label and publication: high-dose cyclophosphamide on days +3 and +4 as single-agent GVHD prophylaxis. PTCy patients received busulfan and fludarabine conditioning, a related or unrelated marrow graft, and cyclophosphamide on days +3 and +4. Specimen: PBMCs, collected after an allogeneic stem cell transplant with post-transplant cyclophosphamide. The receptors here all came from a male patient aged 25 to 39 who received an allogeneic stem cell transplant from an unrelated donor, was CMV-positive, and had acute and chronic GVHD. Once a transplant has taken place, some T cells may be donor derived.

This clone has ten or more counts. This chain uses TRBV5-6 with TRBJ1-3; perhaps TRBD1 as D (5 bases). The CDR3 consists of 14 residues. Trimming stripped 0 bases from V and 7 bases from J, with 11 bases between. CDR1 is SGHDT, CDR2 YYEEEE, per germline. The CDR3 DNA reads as TGTGCCAGCAGCTTGGGAGGGGAGATCAACACCATATATTTT. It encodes CASSLGGEINTIYF.

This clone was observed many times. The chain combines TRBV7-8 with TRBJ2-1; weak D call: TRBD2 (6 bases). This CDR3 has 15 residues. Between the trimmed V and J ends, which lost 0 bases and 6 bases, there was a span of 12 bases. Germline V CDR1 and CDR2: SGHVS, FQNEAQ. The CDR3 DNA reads TGTGCCAGCAGCTTAGCGTTACAGACTAGCAATGAGCAGTTCTTC. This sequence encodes CASSLALQTSNEQFF.

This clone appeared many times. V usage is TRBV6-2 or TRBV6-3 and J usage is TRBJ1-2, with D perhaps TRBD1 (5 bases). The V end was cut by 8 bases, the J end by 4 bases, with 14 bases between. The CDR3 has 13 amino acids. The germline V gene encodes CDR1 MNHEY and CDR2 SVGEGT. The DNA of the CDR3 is TGTGCCAGCCGACTCTCAGGGTCCTATGGCTACACCTTC. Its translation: CASRLSGSYGYTF.

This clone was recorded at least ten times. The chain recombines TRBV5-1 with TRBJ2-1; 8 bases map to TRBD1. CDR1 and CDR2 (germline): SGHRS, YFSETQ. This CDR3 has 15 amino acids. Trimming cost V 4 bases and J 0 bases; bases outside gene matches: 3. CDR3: CASSPGQGSYNEQFF. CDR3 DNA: TGCGCCAGCAGCCCTGGACAGGGCTCCTACAATGAGCAGTTCTTC.

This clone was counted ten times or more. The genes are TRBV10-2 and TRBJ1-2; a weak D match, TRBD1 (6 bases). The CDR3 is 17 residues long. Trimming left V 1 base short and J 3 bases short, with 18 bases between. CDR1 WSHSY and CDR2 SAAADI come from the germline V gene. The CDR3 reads CASSEWTVLPDYYGYTF. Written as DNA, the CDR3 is TGCGCCAGCAGTGAGTGGACAGTCCTTCCTGACTACTATGGCTACACCTTC.

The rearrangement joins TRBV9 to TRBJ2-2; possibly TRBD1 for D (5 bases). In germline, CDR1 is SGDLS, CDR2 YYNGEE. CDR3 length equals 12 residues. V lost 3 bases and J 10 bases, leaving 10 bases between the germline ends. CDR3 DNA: TGTGCCAGCAGCGAAAGGACACAGGAGCTGTTTTTT. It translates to CASSERTQELFF.

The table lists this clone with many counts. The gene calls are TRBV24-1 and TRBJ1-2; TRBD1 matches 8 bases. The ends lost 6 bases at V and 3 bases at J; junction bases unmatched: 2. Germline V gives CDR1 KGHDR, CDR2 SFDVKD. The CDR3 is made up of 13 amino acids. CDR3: CATSLTGDYGYTF. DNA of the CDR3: TGTGCCACCAGTCTGACAGGGGACTATGGCTACACCTTC.

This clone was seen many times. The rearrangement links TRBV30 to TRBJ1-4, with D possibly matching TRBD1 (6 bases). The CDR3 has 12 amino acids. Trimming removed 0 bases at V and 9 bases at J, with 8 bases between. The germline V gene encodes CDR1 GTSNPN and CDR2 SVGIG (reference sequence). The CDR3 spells CAWSVQGKKLFF. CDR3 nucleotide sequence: TGTGCCTGGAGTGTACAGGGAAAAAAACTGTTTTTT.

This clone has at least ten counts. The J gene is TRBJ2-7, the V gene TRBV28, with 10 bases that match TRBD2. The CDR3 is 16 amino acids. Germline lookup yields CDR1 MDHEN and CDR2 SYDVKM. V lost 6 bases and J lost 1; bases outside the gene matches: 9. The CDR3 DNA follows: TGTGCCAGCAGACAGTTTCAGCGGGGGGGGTCCTACGAGCAGTACTTC. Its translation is CASRQFQRGGSYEQYF.

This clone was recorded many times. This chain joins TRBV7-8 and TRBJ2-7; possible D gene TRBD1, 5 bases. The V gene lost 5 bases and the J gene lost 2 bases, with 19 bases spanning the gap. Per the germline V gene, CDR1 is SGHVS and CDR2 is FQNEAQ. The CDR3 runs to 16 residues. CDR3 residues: CASSRSGKGQPYEQYF. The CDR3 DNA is TGTGCCAGCAGCCGTAGTGGTAAGGGGCAACCCTACGAGCAGTACTTC.

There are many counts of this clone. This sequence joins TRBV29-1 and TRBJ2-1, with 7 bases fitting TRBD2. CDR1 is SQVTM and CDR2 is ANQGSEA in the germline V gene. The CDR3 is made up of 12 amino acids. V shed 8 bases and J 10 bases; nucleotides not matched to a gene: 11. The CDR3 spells CSTSEAAGEQFF. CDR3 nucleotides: TGCAGCACATCCGAGGCAGCGGGAGAGCAGTTCTTC.

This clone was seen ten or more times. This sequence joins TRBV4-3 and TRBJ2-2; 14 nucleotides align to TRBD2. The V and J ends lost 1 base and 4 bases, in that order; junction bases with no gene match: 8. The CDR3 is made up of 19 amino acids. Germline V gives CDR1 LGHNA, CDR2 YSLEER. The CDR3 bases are TGCGCCAGCAGCCAAGGGAGGACTAGCGGGAGGCGAGGCACCGGGGAGCTGTTTTTT. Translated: CASSQGRTSGRRGTGELFF.

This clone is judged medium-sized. CDR3 residues: CASSTRTGHGELFF. For the CDR3, the DNA is TGTGCCAGTAGTACCCGGACAGGGCATGGGGAGCTGTTTTTT. The chain combines TRBV19 with TRBJ2-2; TRBD1 aligns across 8 bases. J gave up 8 bases and V 4 bases, and 6 bases lay outside the gene matches. The length of the CDR3 is 14 residues. Germline CDR1 reads LNHDA; CDR2 reads SQIVND (reference sequence). Full variable domain (outside the CDR3, taken from reference TRBV19 and TRBJ2-2): DGGITQSPKYLFRKEGQNVTLSCEQNLNHDAMYWYRQDPGQGLRLIYYSQIVNDFQKGDIAEGYSVSREKKESFPLTVTSAQKNPTAFYLCASSTRTGHGELFFGEGSRLTVL.

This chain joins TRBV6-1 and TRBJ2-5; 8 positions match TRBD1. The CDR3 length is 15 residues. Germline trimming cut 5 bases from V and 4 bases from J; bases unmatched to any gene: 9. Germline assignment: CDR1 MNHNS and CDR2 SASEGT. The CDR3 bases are TGTGCCAGCAGTAACCTTAGGACAGGGAGAGAGACCCAGTACTTC. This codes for CASSNLRTGRETQYF.

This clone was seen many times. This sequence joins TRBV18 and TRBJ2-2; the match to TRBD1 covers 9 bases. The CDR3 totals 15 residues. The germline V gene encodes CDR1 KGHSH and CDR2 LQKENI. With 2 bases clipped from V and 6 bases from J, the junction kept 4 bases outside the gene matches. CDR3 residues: CASSPFRDRAGELFF. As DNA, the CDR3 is TGTGCCAGCTCACCATTTCGGGACAGGGCCGGGGAGCTGTTTTTT. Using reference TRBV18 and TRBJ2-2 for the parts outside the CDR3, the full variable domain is NAGVMQNPRHLVRRRGQEARLRCSPMKGHSHVYWYRQLPEEGLKFMVYLQKENIIDESGMPKERFSAEFPKEGPSILRIQQVVRGDSAAYFCASSPFRDRAGELFFGEGSRLTVL.

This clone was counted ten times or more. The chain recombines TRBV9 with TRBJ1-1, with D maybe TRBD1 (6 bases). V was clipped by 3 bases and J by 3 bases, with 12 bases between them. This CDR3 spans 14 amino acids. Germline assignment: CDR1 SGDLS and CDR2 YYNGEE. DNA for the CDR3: TGTGCCAGCAGCGCCCGGGACACATACACTGAAGCTTTCTTT. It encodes CASSARDTYTEAFF.

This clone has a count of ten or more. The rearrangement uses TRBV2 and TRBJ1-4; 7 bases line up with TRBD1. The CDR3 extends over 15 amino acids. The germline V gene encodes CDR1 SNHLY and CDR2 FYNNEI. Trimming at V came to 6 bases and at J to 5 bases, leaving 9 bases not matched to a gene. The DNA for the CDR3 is TGTGCCAGCAGCCTTTTCGACAGGGTGAATGAAAAACTGTTTTTT. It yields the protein CASSLFDRVNEKLFF.

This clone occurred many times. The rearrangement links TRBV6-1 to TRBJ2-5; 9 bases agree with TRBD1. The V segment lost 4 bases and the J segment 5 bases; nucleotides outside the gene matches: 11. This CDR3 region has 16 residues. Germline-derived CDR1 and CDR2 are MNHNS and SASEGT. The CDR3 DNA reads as TGTGCCAGCAGTGTGGCATCGGGACAGGGATCGGAGACCCAGTACTTC. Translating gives CASSVASGQGSETQYF.

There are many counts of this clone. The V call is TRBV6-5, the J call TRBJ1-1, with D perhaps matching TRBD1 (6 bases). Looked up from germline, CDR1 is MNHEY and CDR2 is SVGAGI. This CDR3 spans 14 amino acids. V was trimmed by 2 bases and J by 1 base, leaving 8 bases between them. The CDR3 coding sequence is TGTGCCAGCAGTTACACGACAGGGAACACTGAAGCTTTCTTT. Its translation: CASSYTTGNTEAFF.

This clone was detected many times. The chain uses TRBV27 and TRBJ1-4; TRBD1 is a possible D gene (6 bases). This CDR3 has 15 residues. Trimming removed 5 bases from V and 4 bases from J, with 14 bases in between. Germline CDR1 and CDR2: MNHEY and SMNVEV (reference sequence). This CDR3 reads CASSAWTALNEKLFF. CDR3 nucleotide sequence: TGTGCCAGCAGTGCGTGGACAGCCCTTAATGAAAAACTGTTTTTT.

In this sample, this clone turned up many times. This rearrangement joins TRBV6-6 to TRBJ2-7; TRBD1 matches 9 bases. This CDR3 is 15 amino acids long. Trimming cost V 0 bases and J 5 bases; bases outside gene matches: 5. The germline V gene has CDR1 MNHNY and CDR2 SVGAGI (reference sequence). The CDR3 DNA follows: TGTGCCAGCAGTTACTCAATACAGGGGGCAAACGAGCAGTACTTC. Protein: CASSYSIQGANEQYF.

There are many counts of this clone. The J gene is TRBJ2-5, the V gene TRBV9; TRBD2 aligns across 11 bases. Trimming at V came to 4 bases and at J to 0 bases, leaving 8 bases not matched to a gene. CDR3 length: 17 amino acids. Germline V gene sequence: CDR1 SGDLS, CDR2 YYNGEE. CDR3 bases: TGTGCCAGCAGCCAACCTAGCGGGGGGCGCGACCAAGAGACCCAGTACTTC. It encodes CASSQPSGGRDQETQYF. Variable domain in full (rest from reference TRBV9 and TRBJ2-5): DSGVTQTPKHLITATGQRVTLRCSPRSGDLSVYWYQQSLDQGLQFLIQYYNGEERAKGNILERFSAQQFPDLHSELNLSSLELGDSALYFCASSQPSGGRDQETQYFGPGTRLLVL.

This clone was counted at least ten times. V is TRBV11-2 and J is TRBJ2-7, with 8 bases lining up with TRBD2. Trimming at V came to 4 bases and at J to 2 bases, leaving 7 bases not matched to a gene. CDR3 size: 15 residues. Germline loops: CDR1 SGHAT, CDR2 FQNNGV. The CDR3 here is CASSSYGGGTYEQYF. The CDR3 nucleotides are TGTGCCAGCAGCTCATACGGGGGGGGTACCTACGAGCAGTACTTC.

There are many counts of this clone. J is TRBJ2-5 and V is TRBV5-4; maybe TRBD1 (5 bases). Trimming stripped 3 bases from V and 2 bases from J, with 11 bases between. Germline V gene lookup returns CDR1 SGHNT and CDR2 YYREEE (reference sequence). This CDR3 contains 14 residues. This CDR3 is CASSSIQGQETQYF. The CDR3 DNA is TGTGCCAGCAGCTCGATTCAGGGACAAGAGACCCAGTACTTC.